The 24 T cell receptor beta chains given below trace back to one sample, sequenced in a study of T cell repertoires in cytomegalovirus infection. TCRdb reprocessed the reads with MiXCR, giving one entry per CDR3 protein. The sample holds approximately 170,000 distinct CDR3 sequences; roughly 18% are singletons and the top ten take under 20%. Input material: CD8+ T cells from PBMCs. The receptors come from a human donor in good health (CMV status not recorded). Some clones in this sample may be carry-over from other donors' samples.

This clonotype was seen at least ten times. The chain combines TRBV7-8 with TRBJ2-5; TRBD1 matches at 8 bases. V dropped 6 bases and J dropped 1; count of bases not matched to a gene: 7. The CDR3 is made up of 15 amino acids. Germline V gene lookup returns CDR1 SGHVS and CDR2 FQNEAQ. The CDR3 protein is CASRYRDRSQETQYF. As DNA, the CDR3 is TGTGCCAGCAGGTACCGGGACAGGAGCCAAGAGACCCAGTACTTC. The full variable domain, with the rest looked up from reference TRBV7-8 and TRBJ2-5, is GAGVSQSPRYKVAKRGQDVALRCDPISGHVSLFWYQQALGQGPEFLTYFQNEAQLDKSGLPSDRFFAERPEGSVSTLKIQRTQQEDSAVYLCASRYRDRSQETQYFGPGTRLLVL.

This chain uses TRBV6-2 or TRBV6-3 with TRBJ2-7; D perhaps matches TRBD2 (5 bases). V lost 8 bases, J lost 0 bases, and 8 bases lay in between. The CDR3 runs 12 residues. In germline, CDR1 is MNHEY, CDR2 SVGEGT. Here the CDR3 DNA reads TGTGCCAGCGTCAGCGGCTCCTACGAGCAGTACTTC. Its translation is CASVSGSYEQYF.

The chain uses TRBV11-2 and TRBJ1-1, with D unclear. Trimming took off 4 bases at V and 5 bases at J, with 5 bases between the two ends. Germline CDR1 SGHAT, CDR2 FQNNGV. The CDR3 is 11 residues long. The CDR3 bases are TGTGCCAGCAGCTCTGGAACTGAAGCTTTCTTT. Translating it yields CASSSGTEAFF. Together with reference TRBV11-2 and TRBJ1-1, the CDR3 gives the full variable domain: EAGVAQSPRYKIIEKRQSVAFWCNPISGHATLYWYQQILGQGPKLLIQFQNNGVVDDSQLPKDRFSAERLKGVDSTLKIQPAKLEDSAVYLCASSSGTEAFFGQGTRLTVV.

The chain couples TRBV7-2 to TRBJ1-1, with 8 positions matching TRBD1. There are 13 residues in the CDR3. Germline CDR1 reads SGHTA; CDR2 reads FQGNSA. With 5 bases clipped from V and 4 bases from J, the junction kept 3 bases outside the gene matches. The CDR3 protein is CASSLRGRTEAFF. In DNA form, the CDR3 reads TGTGCCAGCAGCCTCAGGGGGCGCACTGAAGCTTTCTTT.

The chain recombines TRBV6-5 with TRBJ2-1, with 7 bases aligning to TRBD2. Germline-derived CDR1 and CDR2 are MNHEY and SVGAGI. Trimming took 0 bases from V and 6 from J; bases not matched to a gene: 8. The CDR3 is 16 residues long. The CDR3 DNA is TGTGCCAGCAGTTACTCCAGCGGACTAGTTTCCAATGAGCAGTTCTTC. It specifies CASSYSSGLVSNEQFF.

This clonotype came up a few times. J is TRBJ1-1 and V is TRBV27; a possible D gene is TRBD1 (6 bases). Germline V gene lookup returns CDR1 MNHEY and CDR2 SMNVEV (reference sequence). The CDR3 is 14 amino acids. V shed 2 bases and J shed 4 bases, with 11 bases lying between them. DNA of the CDR3: TGTGCCAGCAGTTTACGGGGGCTTGGCACTGAAGCTTTCTTT. Translated, it gives CASSLRGLGTEAFF.

There are many counts of this clonotype. The gene calls are TRBV7-2 and TRBJ1-5; D is unclear. Trimming took 1 base from V and 6 from J, leaving 7 bases between them. Germline V gene sequence: CDR1 SGHTA, CDR2 FQGNSA. This CDR3 contains 13 residues. The CDR3 bases are TGTGCCAGCAGCTTAGGAAGAGCTCAGCCCCAGCATTTT. Translated: CASSLGRAQPQHF.

V gene TRBV7-2 combines with J gene TRBJ2-1; 8 bases match TRBD2. The CDR3 is 15 amino acids. Trimming took 1 base from V and 7 from J; bases not matched to a gene: 6. From germline, CDR1 is SGHTA and CDR2 FQGNSA. The CDR3 loop reads CASSLGEREINEQFF. CDR3 DNA sequence: TGTGCCAGCAGCTTAGGCGAGCGGGAGATAAATGAGCAGTTCTTC.

V gene TRBV29-1 combines with J gene TRBJ1-1; TRBD1 matches at 7 bases. V was clipped by 7 bases and J by 1 base; unmatched bases: 3. Germline CDR1 and CDR2: SQVTM and ANQGSEA. CDR3 length: 12 residues. Here the CDR3 reads CSARDRNTEAFF. As DNA, the CDR3 is TGCAGCGCCCGGGACAGGAACACTGAAGCTTTCTTT. Together with reference TRBV29-1 and TRBJ1-1, the CDR3 gives the full variable domain: SAVISQKPSRDICQRGTSLTIQCQVDSQVTMMFWYRQQPGQSLTLIATANQGSEATYESGFVIDKFPISRPNLTFSTLTVSNMSPEDSSIYLCSARDRNTEAFFGQGTRLTVV.

This clonotype appeared a few times. The gene calls are TRBV11-1 and TRBJ2-7; the D gene is possibly TRBD2 (6 bases). With 3 bases removed from V and 5 bases from J, the gap between germline ends came to 11 bases. The CDR3 runs to 13 residues. Germline assignment: CDR1 SGHAT and CDR2 FQDESV (reference sequence). The CDR3 DNA reads as TGTGCCAGCAGCTTGACTAGTACCCACGAGCAGTACTTC. This gives the protein CASSLTSTHEQYF.

This clonotype was seen only a few times. The genes are TRBV20-1 and TRBJ2-1; TRBD2 agrees at 9 bases. V was clipped by 4 bases and J by 8 bases; unmatched bases: 6. CDR1 is DFQATT, CDR2 SNEGSKA, per germline (reference sequence). CDR3 size: 13 residues. The DNA for the CDR3 is TGCAGTGCTAATGGCGGGGGGGCCCATGAGCAGTTCTTC. Amino acids: CSANGGGAHEQFF.

As to this clonotype: The junction and the germline gene differ at one end; a read error may be behind it. The chain recombines TRBV11-2 with TRBJ2-1; 9 positions match TRBD2. This CDR3 spans 13 amino acids. Germline V gene data show CDR1 as SGHAT and CDR2 as FQNNGV. CDR3 sequence reads: CASSLNSGTSHLF. The CDR3 coding sequence is TGTGCCAGCAGCCTCAATTCCGGGACTAGCCACCTCTTC.

The genes are TRBV12-3 or TRBV12-4 and TRBJ2-2, with D perhaps matching TRBD1 (5 bases). This CDR3 is 14 amino acids long. V was cut by 4 bases and J by 1 base, with 7 bases left in between. This CDR3 reads CASSWGGNTGELFF. In DNA form, the CDR3 reads TGTGCCAGCAGTTGGGGCGGGAACACCGGGGAGCTGTTTTTT.

This clonotype turned up a few times. V and J are TRBV6-2 or TRBV6-3 and TRBJ2-7, with D perhaps TRBD2 (6 bases). The V gene lost 10 bases and the J gene lost 1 base, with 17 bases spanning the gap. Germline values: CDR1 MNHEY, CDR2 SVGEGT. This CDR3 comprises 14 residues. CDR3 loop: CATTGRSGSYEQYF. The DNA for the CDR3 is TGTGCCACCACCGGCCGAAGCGGGTCCTACGAGCAGTACTTC.

The chain carries TRBV6-8 and TRBJ1-1; the D gene is possibly TRBD1 (5 bases). The V end was cut by 8 bases, the J end by 4 bases, with 8 bases between. Germline-derived CDR1 and CDR2 are MNHGY and SAAAGT. This CDR3 has 11 residues. As DNA, the CDR3 is TGTGCCAGCGCCAGGGCCACTGAAGCTTTCTTT. This translates into CASARATEAFF.

In this sample, this clonotype turned up a few times. The chain combines TRBV12-3 or TRBV12-4 with TRBJ2-1; 12 bases are shared with TRBD2. V lost 6 bases, J lost 7 bases, and 10 bases stayed unmatched. The CDR3 totals 16 residues. For the CDR3, the DNA is TGTGCCAGCAGCCAGTCTAGCGGGGGGGCGCAAAATGAGCAGTTCTTC. Residues: CASSQSSGGAQNEQFF.

This clonotype was detected a few times. The V gene is TRBV7-4, the J gene TRBJ1-1, with unresolved D. CDR3 size: 11 residues. Per germline, CDR1 SGHVT and CDR2 SQSDAQ. V was shortened by 2 bases and J by 6 bases, with 4 bases between the two germline ends. As DNA, the CDR3 is TGTGCCAGCAGCTTACACGCTGAAGCTTTCTTT. Translation gives CASSLHAEAFF.

This chain joins TRBV7-9 and TRBJ2-5; D may be TRBD2 (6 bases). Germline V gene data show CDR1 as SEHNR and CDR2 as FQNEAQ (reference sequence). This CDR3 is built from 12 residues. The DNA for the CDR3 is TGTGTACTAGGGGACTCACGGGAGTACCCGTACTTC. Translation: CVLGDSREYPYF.

The chain joins TRBV7-2 to TRBJ2-3; 7 nucleotides agree with TRBD1. This CDR3 spans 14 amino acids. Germline CDR1 is SGHTA and CDR2 is FQGNSA. Trimming took 1 base from V and 6 from J; bases not matched to a gene: 4. CDR3 DNA: TGTGCCAGCAGCTTAGAGCAGGGGGTGGATACGCAGTATTTT. Protein sequence: CASSLEQGVDTQYF.

This clonotype was observed a handful of times. J is TRBJ2-1 and V is TRBV6-2 or TRBV6-3, with TRBD1 matching 9 bases. Germline trimming cut 2 bases from V and 0 bases from J; bases unmatched to any gene: 8. This CDR3 region has 18 residues. CDR1 MNHEY and CDR2 SVGEGT come from the germline V gene. CDR3 DNA: TGTGCCAGCAGTTACGCTTGGACAGGGGTCAGCTCCTACAATGAGCAGTTCTTC. Translated, it gives CASSYAWTGVSSYNEQFF.

This clonotype has a handful of counts. The chain is built from TRBV28 and TRBJ2-3; D uncertain. From germline, CDR1 is MDHEN and CDR2 SYDVKM. The CDR3 loop spans 16 amino acids. Trimming took off 5 bases at V and 2 bases at J, with 17 bases between the two ends. CDR3 coding DNA: TGTGCCAGCAGTCTTCATTGGAAGGCCCCCACAGATACGCAGTATTTT. Translation: CASSLHWKAPTDTQYF.

This clonotype was counted only a few times. The chain recombines TRBV29-1 with TRBJ2-7; D could derive from TRBD1 or TRBD2 (5 bases each). V lost 7 bases to trimming and J lost 4 bases, with 11 bases between them. Germline lookup yields CDR1 SQVTM and CDR2 ANQGSEA. The CDR3 has 11 amino acids. CDR3 DNA: TGCAGCGCCCATGAGGGGTACGAGCAGTACTTC. It encodes CSAHEGYEQYF.

In this sample, this clonotype turned up a few times. This sequence joins TRBV27 and TRBJ2-3; 9 bases line up with TRBD2. This CDR3 is built from 16 residues. J lost 4 bases, V lost 3 bases, and 8 bases had no gene match. CDR1 and CDR2 from the germline V gene are MNHEY and SMNVEV (reference sequence). The CDR3 protein is CASSFTEREVSDTQYF. CDR3 sequence (DNA): TGTGCCAGCAGTTTTACCGAGCGGGAGGTCTCAGATACGCAGTATTTT.

The rearrangement joins TRBV6-2 or TRBV6-3 to TRBJ1-1; tentative D call: TRBD1 (5 bases). This CDR3 has 15 amino acids. CDR1 MNHEY and CDR2 SVGEGT come from the germline V gene. V was trimmed by 2 bases and J by 1 base, leaving 11 bases between them. The CDR3 region has the DNA TGTGCCAGCAGTTACCGCCTAACAGGGAACACTGAAGCTTTCTTT. This codes for CASSYRLTGNTEAFF.